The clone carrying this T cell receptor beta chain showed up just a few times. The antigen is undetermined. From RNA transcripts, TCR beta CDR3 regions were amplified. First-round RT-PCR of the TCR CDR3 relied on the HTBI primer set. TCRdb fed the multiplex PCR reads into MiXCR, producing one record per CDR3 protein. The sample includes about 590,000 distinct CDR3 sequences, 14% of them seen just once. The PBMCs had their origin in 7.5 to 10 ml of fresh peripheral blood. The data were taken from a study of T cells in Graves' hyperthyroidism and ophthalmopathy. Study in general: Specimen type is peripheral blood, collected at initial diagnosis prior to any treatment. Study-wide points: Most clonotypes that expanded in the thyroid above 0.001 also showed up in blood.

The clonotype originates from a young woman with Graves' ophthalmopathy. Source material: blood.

CDR3 coding DNA: TGCGCCAGCAGCCAAGATGTCGTAACGTACAATTCACCCCTCCACTTT. Translating it yields CASSQDVVTYNSPLHF. This chain connects TRBV4-3 to TRBJ1-6; no definite D call. V shed 0 bases and J shed 7 bases, with 13 bases lying between them. The germline CDR1 and CDR2 sequences are LGHNA and YSLEER. The CDR3 runs to 16 residues.